This T cell receptor (beta chain) came from a study of blood T cell repertoires in COVID-19. Study-wide background: Sites across the United States, Italy and Spain contributed samples from acute and convalescent COVID-19.

Produced via immunoSEQ multiplex PCR; TCRdb's table is partial and in-frame only. The data show 95,000 to 110,000 clones, 75% to 90% seen once. The germline V gene encodes CDR1 ENHRY and CDR2 SYGVKD. The ends were cut back, 10 bases at V and 0 bases at J, with 13 bases in the middle. The CDR3 has 14 residues. The specimen sequenced was peripheral blood. The sequence was obtained from a human donor in a cohort sampled during active or convalescent COVID-19. The rearrangement uses TRBV10-3 and TRBJ1-3; D gene unclear. CDR3 region: CATHRGSSGNTIYF. CDR3 DNA sequence: TGTGCCACCCACAGAGGGAGCTCTGGAAACACCATATATTTT.